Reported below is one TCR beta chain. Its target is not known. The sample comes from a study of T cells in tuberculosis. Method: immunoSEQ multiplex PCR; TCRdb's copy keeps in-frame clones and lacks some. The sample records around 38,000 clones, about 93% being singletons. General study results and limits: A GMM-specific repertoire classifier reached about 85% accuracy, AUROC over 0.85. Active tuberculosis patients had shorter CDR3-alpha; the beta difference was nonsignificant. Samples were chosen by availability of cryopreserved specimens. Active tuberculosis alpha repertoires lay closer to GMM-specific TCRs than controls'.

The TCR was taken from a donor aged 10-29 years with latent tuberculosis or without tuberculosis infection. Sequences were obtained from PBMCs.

CDR3: CASSPTGTFEDGELFF. The CDR3 DNA is TGTGCCAGCAGCCCAACCGGGACATTCGAAGACGGGGAGCTGTTTTTT. The chain has TRBV7-8 and TRBJ2-2; D perhaps matches TRBD1 (6 bases). V dropped 5 bases and J dropped 7 bases, with 20 bases sitting between them. The CDR3 is 16 amino acids. CDR1 is SGHVS and CDR2 is FQNEAQ in the germline V gene.